One TCR beta chain is described in this entry. No antigen is known for it. The germline V gene has CDR1 MNHEY and CDR2 SVGAGI. Trimming pared 8 bases from V and 1 base from J, leaving 8 bases between. The CDR3 spans 12 residues. Only in-frame clones appear in the TCRdb table, and some are missing; sequencing was by immunoSEQ multiplex PCR. The data show under 85,000 clones, around 80% seen once. This entry is derived from a study of OX40 agonist ivuxolimab in advanced cancers. Study findings and constraints: At doses 0.1 to 3.0 mg/kg, CD4+ and CD8+ clones expanded.

The sample consisted of CD4+ or CD8+ T cells sorted from blood, taken in a trial of the OX40 agonist ivuxolimab. J is TRBJ1-1 and V is TRBV6-5; D gene unclear. The receptor was isolated from an adult with an advanced solid tumor such as melanoma, head and neck, liver or kidney cancer. The DNA for the CDR3 is TGTGCCAGCCTACGGGGGAACACTGAAGCTTTCTTT. It encodes CASLRGNTEAFF.